This T cell receptor beta chain is drawn from a study of cytomegalovirus exposure and HLA in healthy donors. Worth noting for this clone: Its antigen remains unidentified.

Separate from the approximately 720-subject first cohort, the 120-subject validation cohort was the one that the donors belonged to. Study findings and constraints: The study designated 160 or so TCR beta chains cytomegalovirus-associated.

TCRdb keeps only in-frame clones here, not all; method: immunoSEQ multiplex PCR. The table includes about 160,000 clones, around four fifths detected once. The sequenced sample was PBMCs. The clonotype was recovered from a man under 40 in good health and CMV-seropositive.

The CDR3 loop reads CASSGSGKRGGDTGELFF. In nucleotides, the CDR3 is TGTGCCAGCAGCGGATCGGGGAAGCGGGGAGGCGACACCGGGGAGCTGTTTTTT. This chain joins TRBV9 and TRBJ2-2; 7 positions match TRBD2. V was pared by 3 bases and J by 3 bases, with 14 bases of the junction left unmatched. This CDR3 is 18 amino acids long. CDR1 and CDR2 from the germline V gene are SGDLS and YYNGEE.